This T cell receptor beta chain originates from a study of STAT3 mutations in large granular lymphocyte leukemia. Overall study findings and caveats: Differing intervals and regimens complicate linking therapy response to clone burden. Every T-LGLL patient had at least one immunodominant TCRbeta clonotype. Some patients had persisting codominant clonotypes that could mask small clones.

Method: immunoSEQ multiplex PCR; TCRdb's copy keeps in-frame clones and lacks some. The sample includes several thousand clones, roughly nine tenths of them seen just once. Turning to this clone: Its antigen is currently unknown.

Germline CDR1 is SEHNR and CDR2 is FQNEAQ (reference sequence). The CDR3 loop spans 15 amino acids. With 5 bases clipped from V and 4 bases from J, the junction kept 9 bases outside the gene matches. The sample taken for sequencing was peripheral blood mononuclear cells. The receptor's source is a man aged 45 to 65 with T-cell large granular lymphocyte leukemia. Some clones in this sample may be carry-over from other donors' samples. The chain employs TRBV7-9 and TRBJ2-7; 9 nucleotides align to TRBD1. The CDR3 nucleotides are TGTGCCAGCAGCCCCCGGGACAGGGCTCCTTACGAGCAGTACTTC. Its translation is CASSPRDRAPYEQYF.